Given below is one T cell receptor beta chain in context. The antigen remains unidentified. A far more abundant clone sits one base away, making this likely a read error. The record originates from a study of T cells after yellow fever vaccination. Conversion of TCR transcripts into cDNA relied on 5'RACE template switching, which added a universal primer site and UMIs. TCRdb ran MiXCR on the 5' RACE reads and lists one entry per CDR3 protein. The sample consists of about 150,000 distinct CDR3 sequences, 5.5% to 7.5% of them appearing once. Study-wide results and caveats: A weaker secondary response peaked on day 5, the primary on day 15. Boosting was followed by the reappearance of most primary-vaccination clones (just under 98% CD4, 88% CD8).

The CDR3 is 12 residues long. CDR1 and CDR2 from the germline V gene are SGHRS and YFSETQ. This chain links TRBV5-1 with TRBJ2-3, with D possibly TRBD1 on 5 matching bases. Sequencing used CD4+ T cells sorted from PBMCs, obtained on the day of the first yellow fever vaccination. This clonotype was sampled from a young man who received the YFV17D yellow fever vaccine. CDR3 DNA: TGCGCCAGCAGCTTAGGGGTAGATACGCAGAATTTT. Amino acid sequence: CASSLGVDTQNF.